Each of the 10 T cell receptor beta chains below was sequenced from the same sample in a study of PD-1 blockade in classical Hodgkin lymphoma. Data came from immunoSEQ multiplex PCR; TCRdb stores just in-frame clones and leaves some out. Of 90,000 to 120,000 clones in the sample, 80% to 90% are singletons; the top ten hold just under 20%. Each patient's relapse followed autologous stem cell transplantation, and brentuximab vedotin exposure varied. This specimen consisted of peripheral blood mononuclear cells (PBMCs), obtained before the second cycle of nivolumab. These receptors all stem from a human donor with classical Hodgkin lymphoma.

This clone appeared a single time. The chain recombines TRBV6-5 with TRBJ2-7; D possibly corresponds to TRBD2 (5 bases). The CDR3 sequence is 12 residues long. In germline, CDR1 is MNHEY, CDR2 SVGAGI. Trimming left V 5 bases short and J 7 bases short, with 12 bases between. This CDR3 reads CASSQTRGEQYF. CDR3 in DNA: TGTGCCAGCAGTCAAACTAGAGGGGAGCAGTACTTC.

The rearrangement links TRBV4-1 to TRBJ2-7; D is uncertain. CDR1 is MGHRA, CDR2 YSYEKL, per germline. V was trimmed by 0 bases and J by 1 base, leaving 13 bases between them. This CDR3 contains 16 residues. The CDR3 protein is CASSQESPPRSYEQYF. The CDR3 nucleotides read TGCGCCAGCAGCCAAGAAAGTCCCCCCAGGTCCTACGAGCAGTACTTC.

The chain employs TRBV6-4 and TRBJ1-1; a possible D gene is TRBD1 (5 bases). This CDR3 has 14 amino acids. Germline V gene lookup returns CDR1 MRHNA and CDR2 SNTAGT. V dropped 7 bases and J dropped 4 bases, with 16 bases sitting between them. The CDR3 coding sequence is TGTGCCAGCAAAGCGGCAGGGCCGAGCACTGAAGCTTTCTTT. Translation: CASKAAGPSTEAFF.

This clone was detected once. CDR3 DNA sequence: TGTGCCAGCAGCGCCACAGGTTATAGCAATCAGCCCCAGCATTTT. Encoded protein: CASSATGYSNQPQHF. The chain joins TRBV7-2 to TRBJ1-5; a weak D match, TRBD1 (5 bases). Germline V gives CDR1 SGHTA, CDR2 FQGNSA. V lost 5 bases and J 0 bases, leaving 11 bases between the germline ends. The CDR3 runs 15 residues.

The chain is built from TRBV4-3 and TRBJ2-1; perhaps TRBD2 as D (6 bases). Germline loops: CDR1 LGHNA, CDR2 YSLEER. Trimming took 1 base from V and 13 from J, leaving 14 bases between them. CDR3 length: 13 amino acids. CDR3 sequence: CASSQGDREVQFF. The CDR3 DNA follows: TGCGCCAGCAGCCAAGGGGATAGGGAGGTCCAGTTCTTC.

The chain combines TRBV5-5 with TRBJ1-1, with 9 bases fitting TRBD1. This CDR3 is built from 12 residues. The germline V gene has CDR1 SGHKS and CDR2 YYEKEE (reference sequence). The V and J ends lost 3 bases and 11 bases, in that order; junction bases with no gene match: 5. This CDR3 reads CASSWTGDGAFF. The CDR3 region has the DNA TGTGCCAGCAGCTGGACAGGGGATGGGGCTTTCTTT.

The chain combines TRBV9 with TRBJ2-1, with D tentatively TRBD1 or TRBD2 (5 bases each). Germline values: CDR1 SGDLS, CDR2 YYNGEE. Trimming shortened V by 0 bases and J by 7 bases, and 14 bases separated the two germline ends. The CDR3 runs 15 residues. The CDR3 nucleotides are TGTGCCAGCAGCGTAGCTTGGGGCCGCGGGAATGAGCAGTTCTTC. Translating gives CASSVAWGRGNEQFF.

The rearrangement links TRBV5-5 to TRBJ2-7; TRBD2 agrees at 7 bases. The CDR3 has 17 amino acids. CDR1 and CDR2 (germline): SGHKS, YYEKEE (reference sequence). V shed 2 bases and J 2 bases; nucleotides not matched to a gene: 13. CDR3 coding DNA: TGTGCCAGCAGCTTATTTCCAATCGCGGGAGCCCCCTACGAGCAGTACTTC. Its translation: CASSLFPIAGAPYEQYF.

The chain couples TRBV11-1 to TRBJ2-6; TRBD2 is a possible D gene (5 bases). Trimming shortened V by 5 bases and J by 4 bases, and 15 bases separated the two germline ends. CDR1 SGHAT and CDR2 FQDESV come from the germline V gene (reference sequence). The CDR3 loop spans 16 amino acids. Here the CDR3 reads CASSPELVPGANVLTF. The CDR3 DNA reads as TGTGCCAGCAGCCCCGAACTAGTTCCCGGGGCCAACGTCCTGACTTTC.

The chain uses TRBV11-2 and TRBJ2-7; TRBD2 matches at 7 bases. Trimming removed 5 bases from V and 0 bases from J; junction bases left unmatched: 10. CDR1 is SGHAT, CDR2 FQNNGV, per germline. This CDR3 is built from 16 residues. In DNA, the CDR3 is TGTGCCAGCAGCCCGACAACTAGCGTAATCTCCTACGAGCAGTACTTC. Amino acid sequence: CASSPTTSVISYEQYF. The entire variable domain, with the rest obtained from reference TRBV11-2 and TRBJ2-7, is as follows: EAGVAQSPRYKIIEKRQSVAFWCNPISGHATLYWYQQILGQGPKLLIQFQNNGVVDDSQLPKDRFSAERLKGVDSTLKIQPAKLEDSAVYLCASSPTTSVISYEQYFGPGTRLTVT.